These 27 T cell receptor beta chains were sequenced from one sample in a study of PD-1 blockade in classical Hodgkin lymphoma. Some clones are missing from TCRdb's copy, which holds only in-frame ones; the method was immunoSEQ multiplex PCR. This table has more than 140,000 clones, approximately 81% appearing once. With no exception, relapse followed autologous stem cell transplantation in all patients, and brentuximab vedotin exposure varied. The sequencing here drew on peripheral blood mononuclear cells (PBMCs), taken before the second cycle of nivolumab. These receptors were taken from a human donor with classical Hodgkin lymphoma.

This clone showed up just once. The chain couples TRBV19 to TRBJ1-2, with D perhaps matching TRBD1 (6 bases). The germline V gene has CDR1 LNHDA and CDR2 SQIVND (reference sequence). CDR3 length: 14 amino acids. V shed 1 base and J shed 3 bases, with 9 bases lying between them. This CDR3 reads CASSIAPGDYGYTF. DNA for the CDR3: TGTGCCAGTAGTATAGCTCCAGGGGACTATGGCTACACCTTC.

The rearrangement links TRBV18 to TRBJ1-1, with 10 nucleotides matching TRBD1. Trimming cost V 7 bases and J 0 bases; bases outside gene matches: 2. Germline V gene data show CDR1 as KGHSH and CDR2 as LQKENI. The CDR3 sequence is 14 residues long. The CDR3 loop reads CASLTGGMNTEAFF. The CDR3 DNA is TGTGCCAGCTTGACAGGGGGCATGAACACTGAAGCTTTCTTT.

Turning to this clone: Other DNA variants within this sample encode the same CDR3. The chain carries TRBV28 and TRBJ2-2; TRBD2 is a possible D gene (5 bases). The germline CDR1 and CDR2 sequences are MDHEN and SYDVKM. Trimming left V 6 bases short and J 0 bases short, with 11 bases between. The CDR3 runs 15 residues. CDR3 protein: CASSSPAANTGELFF. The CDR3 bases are TGTGCCAGCAGCTCCCCAGCGGCGAACACCGGGGAGCTGTTTTTT.

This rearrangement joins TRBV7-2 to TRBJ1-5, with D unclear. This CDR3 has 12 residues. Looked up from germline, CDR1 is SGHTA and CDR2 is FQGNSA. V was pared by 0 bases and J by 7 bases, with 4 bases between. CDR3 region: CASSLAGQPQHF. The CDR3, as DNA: TGTGCCAGCAGCTTAGCGGGCCAGCCCCAGCATTTT.

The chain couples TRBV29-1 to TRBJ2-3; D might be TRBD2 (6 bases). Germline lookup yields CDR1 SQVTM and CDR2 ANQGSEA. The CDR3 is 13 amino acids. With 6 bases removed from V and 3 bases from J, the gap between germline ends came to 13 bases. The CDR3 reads CSVAAGGTDTQYF. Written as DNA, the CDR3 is TGCAGCGTAGCAGCGGGTGGGACAGATACGCAGTATTTT.

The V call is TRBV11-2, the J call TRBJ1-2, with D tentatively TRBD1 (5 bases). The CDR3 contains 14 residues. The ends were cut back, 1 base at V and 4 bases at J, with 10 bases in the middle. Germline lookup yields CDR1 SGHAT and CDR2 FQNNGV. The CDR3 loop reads CASSLVRGGYGYTF. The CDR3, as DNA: TGTGCCAGCAGCTTAGTTCGGGGGGGCTATGGCTACACCTTC.

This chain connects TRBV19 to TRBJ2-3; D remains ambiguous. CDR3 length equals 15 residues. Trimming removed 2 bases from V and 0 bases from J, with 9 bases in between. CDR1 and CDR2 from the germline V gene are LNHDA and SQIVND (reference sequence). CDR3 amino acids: CASSIRLLSTDTQYF. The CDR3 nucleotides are TGTGCCAGTAGTATACGGTTACTTAGCACAGATACGCAGTATTTT.

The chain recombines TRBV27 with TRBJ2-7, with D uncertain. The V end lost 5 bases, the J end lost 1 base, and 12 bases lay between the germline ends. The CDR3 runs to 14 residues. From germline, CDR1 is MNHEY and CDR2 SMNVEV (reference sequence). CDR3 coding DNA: TGTGCCAGCAGTCCCCTGGCGGAATCCTACGAGCAGTACTTC. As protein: CASSPLAESYEQYF.

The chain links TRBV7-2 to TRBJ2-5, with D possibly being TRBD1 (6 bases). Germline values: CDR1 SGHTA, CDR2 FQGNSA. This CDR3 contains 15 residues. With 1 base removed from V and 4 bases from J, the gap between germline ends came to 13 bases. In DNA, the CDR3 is TGTGCCAGCAGCTTAGGGGGGCCGTTCGTAGAGACCCAGTACTTC. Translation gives CASSLGGPFVETQYF.

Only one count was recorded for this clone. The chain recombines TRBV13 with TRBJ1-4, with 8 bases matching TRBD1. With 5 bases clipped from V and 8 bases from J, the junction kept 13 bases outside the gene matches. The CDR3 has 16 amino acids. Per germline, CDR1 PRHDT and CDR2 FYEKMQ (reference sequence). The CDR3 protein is CASSATGAGSGEKLFF. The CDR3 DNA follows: TGTGCCAGCAGCGCGACAGGGGCAGGTTCTGGAGAAAAACTGTTTTTT.

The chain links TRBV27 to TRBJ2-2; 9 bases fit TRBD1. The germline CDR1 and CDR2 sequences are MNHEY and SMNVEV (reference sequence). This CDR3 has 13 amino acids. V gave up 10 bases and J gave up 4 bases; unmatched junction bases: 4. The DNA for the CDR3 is TGTGCCACTTGGACAGGGGCCACCGGGGAGCTGTTTTTT. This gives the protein CATWTGATGELFF.

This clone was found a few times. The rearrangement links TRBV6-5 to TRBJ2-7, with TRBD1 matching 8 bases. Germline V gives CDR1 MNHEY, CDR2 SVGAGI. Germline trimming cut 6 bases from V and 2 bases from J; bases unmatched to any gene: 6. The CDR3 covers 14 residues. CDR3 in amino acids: CASRRDRRPYEQYF. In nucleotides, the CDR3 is TGTGCCAGCAGAAGGGACAGGCGCCCCTACGAGCAGTACTTC.

The CDR3 coding sequence is TGTGCCAGCAGCCAAACGGGACTAGCGGGAGAAGAGACCCAGTACTTC. Translating it yields CASSQTGLAGEETQYF. The chain joins TRBV11-1 to TRBJ2-5; 14 positions agree with TRBD2. Germline CDR1 SGHAT, CDR2 FQDESV (reference sequence). The CDR3 contains 16 residues. V gave up 5 bases and J gave up 3 bases; unmatched junction bases: 5.

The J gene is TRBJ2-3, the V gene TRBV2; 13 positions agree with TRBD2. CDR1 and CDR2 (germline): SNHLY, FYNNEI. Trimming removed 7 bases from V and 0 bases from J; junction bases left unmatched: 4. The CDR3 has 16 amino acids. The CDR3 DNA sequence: TGTGCCAGCAAGGGACTAGCGGGGATCAGCACAGATACGCAGTATTTT. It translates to CASKGLAGISTDTQYF.

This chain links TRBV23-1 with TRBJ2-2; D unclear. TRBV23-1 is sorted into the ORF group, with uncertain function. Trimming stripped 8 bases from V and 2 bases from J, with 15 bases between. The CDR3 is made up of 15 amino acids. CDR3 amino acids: CASGNGWDNTGELFF. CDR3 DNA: TGCGCCAGCGGCAATGGATGGGATAACACCGGGGAGCTGTTTTTT.

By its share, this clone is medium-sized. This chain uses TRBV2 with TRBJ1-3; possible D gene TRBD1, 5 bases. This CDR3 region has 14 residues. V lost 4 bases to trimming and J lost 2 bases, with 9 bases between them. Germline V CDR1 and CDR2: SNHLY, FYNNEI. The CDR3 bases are TGTGCCAGCAGTGCCCCGGGGGCTGGAAACACCATATATTTT. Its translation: CASSAPGAGNTIYF.

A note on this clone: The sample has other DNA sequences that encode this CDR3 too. The CDR3: CASSVGTGIEQYF. The CDR3 region has the DNA TGTGCCAGCAGCGTCGGGACAGGAATCGAGCAGTACTTC. The V call is TRBV9, the J call TRBJ2-7; 8 bases line up with TRBD1. The trim removed 2 bases at V and 6 bases at J, leaving 4 bases unmatched. Germline assignment: CDR1 SGDLS and CDR2 YYNGEE. CDR3 length: 13 amino acids.

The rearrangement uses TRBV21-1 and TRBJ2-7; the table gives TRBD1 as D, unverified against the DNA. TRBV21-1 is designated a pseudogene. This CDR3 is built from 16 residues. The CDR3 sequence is CASSKHGGDRENEQYF. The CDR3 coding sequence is TGTGCCAGCAGCAAACACGGGGGGGACAGGGAGAACGAGCAGTACTTC.

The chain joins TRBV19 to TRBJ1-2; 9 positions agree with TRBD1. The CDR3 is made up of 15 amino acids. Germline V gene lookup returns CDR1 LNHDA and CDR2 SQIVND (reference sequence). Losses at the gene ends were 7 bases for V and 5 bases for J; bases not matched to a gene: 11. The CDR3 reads CASTDRGLELYGYTF. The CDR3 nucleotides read TGTGCCAGTACGGACAGGGGCCTTGAATTGTATGGCTACACCTTC.

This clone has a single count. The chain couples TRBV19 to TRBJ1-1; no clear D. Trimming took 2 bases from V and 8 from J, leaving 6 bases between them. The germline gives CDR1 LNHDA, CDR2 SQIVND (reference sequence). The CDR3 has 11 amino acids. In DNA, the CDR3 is TGTGCCAGTAGTATATGGCGGGAAGCTTTCTTT. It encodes CASSIWREAFF.

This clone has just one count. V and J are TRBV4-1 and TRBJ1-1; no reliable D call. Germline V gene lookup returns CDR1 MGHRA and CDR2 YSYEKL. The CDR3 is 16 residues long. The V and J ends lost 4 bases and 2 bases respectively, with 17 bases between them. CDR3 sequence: CASSRGYSTANTEAFF. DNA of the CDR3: TGCGCCAGCAGCCGCGGATACTCCACCGCCAACACTGAAGCTTTCTTT.

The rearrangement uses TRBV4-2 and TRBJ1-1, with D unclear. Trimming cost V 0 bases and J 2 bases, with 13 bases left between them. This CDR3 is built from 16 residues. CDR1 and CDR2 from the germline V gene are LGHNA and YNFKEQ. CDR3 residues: CASSQDMGFLNTEAFF. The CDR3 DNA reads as TGTGCCAGCAGCCAAGATATGGGGTTTCTTAACACTGAAGCTTTCTTT.

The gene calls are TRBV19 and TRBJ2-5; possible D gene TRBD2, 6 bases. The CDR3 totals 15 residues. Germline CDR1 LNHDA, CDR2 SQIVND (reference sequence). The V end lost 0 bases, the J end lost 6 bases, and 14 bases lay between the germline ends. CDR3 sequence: CASSIDRQGRQTQYF. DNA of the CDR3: TGTGCCAGTAGTATAGATCGGCAAGGGAGGCAGACCCAGTACTTC. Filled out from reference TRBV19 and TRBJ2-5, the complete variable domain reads DGGITQSPKYLFRKEGQNVTLSCEQNLNHDAMYWYRQDPGQGLRLIYYSQIVNDFQKGDIAEGYSVSREKKESFPLTVTSAQKNPTAFYLCASSIDRQGRQTQYFGPGTRLLVL.

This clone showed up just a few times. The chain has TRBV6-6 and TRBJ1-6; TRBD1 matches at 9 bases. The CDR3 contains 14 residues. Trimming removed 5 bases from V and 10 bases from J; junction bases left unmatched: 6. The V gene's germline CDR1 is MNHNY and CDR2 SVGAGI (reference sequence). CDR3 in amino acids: CASSRDRVGSPLHF. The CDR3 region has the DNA TGTGCCAGCAGTAGGGACAGGGTGGGGTCACCCCTCCACTTT.

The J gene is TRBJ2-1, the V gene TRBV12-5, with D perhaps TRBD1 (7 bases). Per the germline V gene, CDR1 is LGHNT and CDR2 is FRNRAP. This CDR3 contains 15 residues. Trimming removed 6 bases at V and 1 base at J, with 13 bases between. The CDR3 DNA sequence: TGTGCTAGTGGCCCGGCAGGGGGGTCCTACAATGAGCAGTTCTTC. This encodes CASGPAGGSYNEQFF.

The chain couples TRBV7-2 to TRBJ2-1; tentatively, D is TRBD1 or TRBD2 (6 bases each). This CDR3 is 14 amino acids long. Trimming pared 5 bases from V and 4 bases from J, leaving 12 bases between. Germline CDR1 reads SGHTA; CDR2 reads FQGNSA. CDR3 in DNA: TGTGCCAGCAGCCGGGGGCCCCCATACAATGAGCAGTTCTTC. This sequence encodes CASSRGPPYNEQFF.

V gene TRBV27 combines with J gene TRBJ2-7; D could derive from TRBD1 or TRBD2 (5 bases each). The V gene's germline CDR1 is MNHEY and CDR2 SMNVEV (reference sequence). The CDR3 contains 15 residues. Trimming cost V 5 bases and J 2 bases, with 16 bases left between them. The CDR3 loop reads CASSTALGDPYEQYF. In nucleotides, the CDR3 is TGTGCCAGCAGTACCGCGTTGGGGGACCCCTACGAGCAGTACTTC.